This T cell receptor (beta chain) was retrieved from a study of CD8 T cells in ankylosing spondylitis. Study-wide results and limits: In reactive arthritis synovial fluid and blood, some motif variants had been reported before. Made up of several highly homologous variants, a TCR beta motif appeared characteristic of ankylosing spondylitis blood. Disease-linked clones, CD8+, were relatively rare in peripheral blood. Disease-linked clones reportedly showed significant enrichment in matched ankylosing spondylitis synovial fluid.

CDR1 and CDR2 (germline): SGHTA, FQGNSA. V shed 7 bases and J shed 2 bases, with 4 bases lying between them. CDR3 size: 11 residues. This clonotype was seen at least ten times. Its specificity is unknown. Using quantitative 5'-RACE with molecular barcodes, the authors made TCR beta libraries. TCRdb re-derived calls from the 5' RACE reads in MiXCR, one entry per CDR3 protein. The table includes more than 500,000 distinct CDR3 sequences, over 4% detected once. Sequenced material: blood, either unsorted or a sorted T cell fraction (not recorded which). The clonotype originates from a male donor with ankylosing spondylitis. J is TRBJ2-3 and V is TRBV7-2; no definite D call. The CDR3 sequence: CASTFTDTQYF. The CDR3 nucleotides are TGTGCCAGCACCTTCACAGATACGCAGTATTTT.